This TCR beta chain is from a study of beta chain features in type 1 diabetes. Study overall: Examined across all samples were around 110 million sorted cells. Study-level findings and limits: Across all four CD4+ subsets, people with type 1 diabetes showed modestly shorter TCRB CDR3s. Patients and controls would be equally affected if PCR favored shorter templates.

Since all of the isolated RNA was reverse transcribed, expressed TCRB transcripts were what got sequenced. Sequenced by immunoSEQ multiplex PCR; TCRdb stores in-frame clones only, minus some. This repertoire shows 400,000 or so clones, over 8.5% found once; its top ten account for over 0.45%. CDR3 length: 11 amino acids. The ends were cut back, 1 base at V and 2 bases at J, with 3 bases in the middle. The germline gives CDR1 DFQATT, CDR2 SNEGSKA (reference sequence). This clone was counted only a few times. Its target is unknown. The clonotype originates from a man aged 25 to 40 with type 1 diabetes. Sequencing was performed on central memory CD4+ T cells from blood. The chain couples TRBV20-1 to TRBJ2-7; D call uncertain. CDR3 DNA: TGCAGTGCTAGAGTGACCTACGAGCAGTACTTC. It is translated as CSARVTYEQYF.